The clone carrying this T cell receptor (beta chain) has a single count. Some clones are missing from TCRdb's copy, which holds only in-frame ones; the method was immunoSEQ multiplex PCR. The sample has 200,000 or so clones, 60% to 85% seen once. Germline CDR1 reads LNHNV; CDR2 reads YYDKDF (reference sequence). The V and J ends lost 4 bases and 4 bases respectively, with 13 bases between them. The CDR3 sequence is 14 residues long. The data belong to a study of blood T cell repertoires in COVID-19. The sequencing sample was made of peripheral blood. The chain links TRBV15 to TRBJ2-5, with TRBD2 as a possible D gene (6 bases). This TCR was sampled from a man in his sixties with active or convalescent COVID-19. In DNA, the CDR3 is TGTGCCACCAGCAAATCCGTCGGGGGAGAGACCCAGTACTTC. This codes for CATSKSVGGETQYF.